The 21 T cell receptor beta chains below were found in one sample sequenced in a study of T cell changes during pregnancy in multiple sclerosis (dated by TCRdb to 2018 to 2020). The library relied on the immunoSEQ multiplex PCR assay. TCRdb stores this immuneACCESS table with in-frame sequences only. Part of the clones is absent; in the studies checked, under half of the shortfall reflects unresolved V genes, and no reason is known for the rest. This sample lists roughly 110,000 clones; approximately 90% were detected once. The ten largest clonotypes hold roughly 1.4% of the sample. The sample in question was peripheral blood, obtained in the third trimester of pregnancy. The receptors stem from a female donor with multiple sclerosis, enrolled in a pregnancy study.

This rearrangement joins TRBV5-1 to TRBJ1-2, with D hard to call. Per germline, CDR1 SGHRS and CDR2 YFSETQ. V lost 0 bases to trimming and J lost 8 bases, with 14 bases between them. CDR3 length equals 14 residues. CDR3 coding DNA: TGCGCCAGCAGCTTGGCCGTCCGGACGGGGGGCTACACCTTC. Translated, it gives CASSLAVRTGGYTF.

V gene TRBV7-7 combines with J gene TRBJ1-5; 9 nucleotides match TRBD1. The CDR3 is 16 residues long. V lost 4 bases, J lost 0 bases, and 4 bases stayed unmatched. In germline, CDR1 is SSHAT, CDR2 FNYEAQ (reference sequence). The CDR3, as DNA: TGTGCCAGCAGCTCCCGGGACAGGGATAGCAATCAGCCCCAGCATTTT. This gives the protein CASSSRDRDSNQPQHF.

V usage is TRBV14 and J usage is TRBJ2-7; D call uncertain. CDR3 size: 13 residues. Germline lookup yields CDR1 SGHDN and CDR2 FVKESK. V was pared by 2 bases and J by 2 bases, with 7 bases between. In nucleotides, the CDR3 is TGTGCCAGCAGCCAATCGGTAACCTACGAGCAGTACTTC. This sequence encodes CASSQSVTYEQYF.

V and J are TRBV19 and TRBJ1-2, with TRBD1 matching 7 bases. CDR3 size: 14 residues. After removal of 3 bases from V and 7 bases from J, the junction contained 8 bases not matched to a gene. Germline V gene data show CDR1 as LNHDA and CDR2 as SQIVND (reference sequence). The CDR3 nucleotides read TGTGCCAGTAGTATCGACAGGGATCTCTCTGGCTACACCTTC. Protein sequence: CASSIDRDLSGYTF.

J is TRBJ2-2 and V is TRBV5-5; TRBD1 matches 7 bases. Germline loops: CDR1 SGHKS, CDR2 YYEKEE (reference sequence). The CDR3 has 13 amino acids. The V segment lost 4 bases and the J segment 5 bases; nucleotides outside the gene matches: 2. CDR3 in amino acids: CASSLQGTGELFF. Here the CDR3 DNA reads TGTGCCAGCAGCCTACAGGGGACCGGGGAGCTGTTTTTT.

This chain connects TRBV28 to TRBJ2-1; 9 nucleotides agree with TRBD2. Germline V gene lookup returns CDR1 MDHEN and CDR2 SYDVKM. The CDR3 has 15 amino acids. Trimming cost V 3 bases and J 5 bases; bases outside gene matches: 5. Written as DNA, the CDR3 is TGTGCCAGCAGTTTGCTAGCGGGATTAAACAATGAGCAGTTCTTC. Protein: CASSLLAGLNNEQFF.

The J gene is TRBJ2-3, the V gene TRBV6-5; 9 nucleotides agree with TRBD2. With V trimmed by 0 bases and J by 0 bases, 1 base remained unmatched. Germline CDR1 MNHEY, CDR2 SVGAGI. The CDR3 sequence is 16 residues long. In DNA form, the CDR3 reads TGTGCCAGCAGTTACTCGACTAGCGGTAGCACAGATACGCAGTATTTT. Its translation: CASSYSTSGSTDTQYF.

Regarding this clone: Other DNA sequences in this sample translate to the same CDR3. The chain joins TRBV5-1 to TRBJ2-3, with D tentatively TRBD2 (6 bases). Germline lookup yields CDR1 SGHRS and CDR2 YFSETQ. The CDR3 runs 15 residues. The V and J ends lost 2 bases and 0 bases respectively, with 10 bases between them. CDR3 bases: TGCGCCAGCAGCTTTAGCGGTTCTAGCACAGATACGCAGTATTTT. Translated, it gives CASSFSGSSTDTQYF.

The chain is built from TRBV5-1 and TRBJ2-5, with unresolved D. V shed 0 bases and J shed 0 bases, with 12 bases lying between them. Germline lookup yields CDR1 SGHRS and CDR2 YFSETQ. CDR3 size: 16 residues. CDR3 protein: CASSLALSQYQETQYF. In DNA form, the CDR3 reads TGCGCCAGCAGCTTGGCTTTGTCACAGTACCAAGAGACCCAGTACTTC.

The V gene is TRBV5-8, the J gene TRBJ1-5, with 7 bases aligning to TRBD1. The CDR3 has 16 amino acids. Germline V gives CDR1 SGHTS, CDR2 YDEGEE. V lost 2 bases to trimming and J lost 2 bases; unmatched junction nucleotides: 7. This chain's CDR3 is CASSLSRGGRNQPQHF. The CDR3, as DNA: TGTGCCAGCAGCTTAAGTAGAGGGGGCCGCAATCAGCCCCAGCATTTT. Using reference TRBV5-8 and TRBJ1-5 for the parts outside the CDR3, the full variable domain is EAGVTQSPTHLIKTRGQQATLRCSPISGHTSVYWYQQALGLGLQFLLWYDEGEERNRGNFPPRFSGRQFPNYSSELNVNALELEDSALYLCASSLSRGGRNQPQHFGDGTRLSIL.

The genes are TRBV5-4 and TRBJ2-1, with TRBD2 matching 7 bases. The CDR3 contains 14 residues. The germline CDR1 and CDR2 sequences are SGHNT and YYREEE (reference sequence). The ends lost 0 bases at V and 6 bases at J; junction bases unmatched: 3. The CDR3 bases are TGTGCCAGCAGCTTGGAGACTAGCTTCAATGAGCAGTTCTTC. Amino acids: CASSLETSFNEQFF.

The DNA of the CDR3 is TGTGCCACCAGCAGAGGTACACAGGGGGAATATGGCTACACCTTC. Protein sequence: CATSRGTQGEYGYTF. The chain combines TRBV15 with TRBJ1-2, with 8 bases matching TRBD1. The CDR3 covers 15 residues. The junction had 6 bases not matched to a gene; V was cut back by 1 base and J by 5 bases. The V gene's germline CDR1 is LNHNV and CDR2 YYDKDF (reference sequence).

The chain recombines TRBV29-1 with TRBJ2-2; 9 nucleotides align to TRBD1. CDR1 and CDR2 (germline): SQVTM, ANQGSEA. The ends lost 7 bases at V and 3 bases at J; junction bases unmatched: 9. The CDR3 is 15 residues long. This chain's CDR3 is CSAITGQGYTGELFF. The CDR3, as DNA: TGCAGCGCTATTACCGGACAGGGGTACACCGGGGAGCTGTTTTTT.

The V gene is TRBV28, the J gene TRBJ2-3, with D maybe TRBD2 (6 bases). CDR1 is MDHEN and CDR2 is SYDVKM in the germline V gene. The CDR3 has 14 amino acids. Trimming took 6 bases from V and 3 from J, leaving 13 bases between them. CDR3 in amino acids: CASRWARGTDTQYF. The CDR3 bases are TGTGCCAGCAGGTGGGCCCGGGGGACAGATACGCAGTATTTT.

The chain uses TRBV6-1 and TRBJ1-4; 12 nucleotides match TRBD1. This CDR3 spans 14 amino acids. The V gene end was trimmed by 7 bases and the J gene end by 8 bases; junction bases not matched to a gene: 5. Germline-derived CDR1 and CDR2 are MNHNS and SASEGT. The CDR3: CASKEGTGGEKLFF. CDR3 in DNA: TGTGCCAGCAAGGAAGGGACAGGGGGCGAAAAACTGTTTTTT.

The CDR3 coding sequence is TGTGCCTGGAGTGTACGTAGGGGCTCTGGAAACACCATATATTTT. It translates to CAWSVRRGSGNTIYF. The J gene is TRBJ1-3, the V gene TRBV30, with D tentatively TRBD1 (5 bases). The CDR3 extends over 15 amino acids. V lost 0 bases to trimming and J lost 0 bases, with 9 bases between them. CDR1 and CDR2 (germline): GTSNPN, SVGIG (reference sequence).

The chain is built from TRBV2 and TRBJ2-7, with 10 positions matching TRBD1. Germline values: CDR1 SNHLY, CDR2 FYNNEI. V dropped 0 bases and J dropped 5; count of bases not matched to a gene: 7. The CDR3 loop spans 16 amino acids. The CDR3 is CASSEARGTGAHEQYF. CDR3 nucleotide sequence: TGTGCCAGCAGTGAAGCACGGGGGACAGGGGCGCACGAGCAGTACTTC. Full variable domain (remainder filled in from reference TRBV2 and TRBJ2-7): EPEVTQTPSHQVTQMGQEVILRCVPISNHLYFYWYRQILGQKVEFLVSFYNNEISEKSEIFDDQFSVERPDGSNFTLKIRSTKLEDSAMYFCASSEARGTGAHEQYFGPGTRLTVT.

V and J are TRBV19 and TRBJ1-2; 7 bases match TRBD1. This CDR3 spans 14 amino acids. The ends lost 6 bases at V and 5 bases at J; junction bases unmatched: 9. The germline gives CDR1 LNHDA, CDR2 SQIVND (reference sequence). The CDR3 is CASSGQALGYGYTF. The CDR3 DNA sequence: TGTGCCAGTAGCGGACAGGCGCTGGGGTATGGCTACACCTTC.

The chain links TRBV2 to TRBJ1-1, with TRBD1 matching 12 bases. The length of the CDR3 is 15 residues. Germline V lookup: CDR1 SNHLY, CDR2 FYNNEI. The V and J ends lost 3 bases and 10 bases, in that order; junction bases with no gene match: 9. Here the CDR3 reads CASSEAGQGAVTAFF. The CDR3 DNA sequence: TGTGCCAGCAGTGAGGCGGGACAGGGGGCGGTTACAGCTTTCTTT.

This rearrangement joins TRBV9 to TRBJ1-4, with TRBD1 matching 10 bases. V gave up 4 bases and J gave up 5 bases; unmatched junction bases: 11. The CDR3 runs to 17 residues. CDR1 is SGDLS, CDR2 YYNGEE, per germline. CDR3 sequence (DNA): TGTGCCAGCAGCCCCCGCTCAGGGGGACAGGGGAATGAAAAACTGTTTTTT. Protein: CASSPRSGGQGNEKLFF. Filled out from reference TRBV9 and TRBJ1-4, the complete variable domain reads DSGVTQTPKHLITATGQRVTLRCSPRSGDLSVYWYQQSLDQGLQFLIQYYNGEERAKGNILERFSAQQFPDLHSELNLSSLELGDSALYFCASSPRSGGQGNEKLFFGSGTQLSVL.

The CDR3 DNA sequence: TGCGCCAGCAGCGCGAGCAGGGGAAATTCACCCCTCCACTTT. Protein product: CASSASRGNSPLHF. The chain employs TRBV4-1 and TRBJ1-6, with TRBD1 as a possible D gene (6 bases). V gave up 5 bases and J gave up 7 bases, with 12 bases separating them. Germline CDR1 reads MGHRA; CDR2 reads YSYEKL. The CDR3 extends over 14 amino acids.